A selection of T cell receptor beta chains follows, all from one sample in a study of radiotherapy plus CTLA-4 blockade in lung cancer. The method was immunoSEQ multiplex PCR; TCRdb's version includes in-frame clones alone and lacks a portion of them. The sample includes some 37,000 clones, 60% to 75% of them seen just once. Sequences were derived from peripheral blood, sampled from a patient treated with radiotherapy plus ipilimumab. All receptors come from a human donor with non-small cell lung cancer who had stable disease on radiotherapy plus ipilimumab. Each CDR3 is given with its conserved first and last residue. The order of the fields is clone size, V gene, D gene, J gene, CDR3 DNA, CDR3 protein. The D gene is left open where the match is weak. Part of the rows lack a size; the others show once, few, many or a class for expanded clones.

NA	TRBV5-1	NA	TRBJ1-6	TGCGCCAGCAGCTTGGAGGGTGGTTATAATTCACCCCTCCACTTT	CASSLEGGYNSPLHF
NA	TRBV5-4	NA	TRBJ2-5	TGTGCCAGCAGCCCACCCTTCCAAGAGACCCAGTACTTC	CASSPPFQETQYF
few	TRBV15	NA	TRBJ1-1	TGTGCCACCAGCAGAGATCGTGGGGGAACGAGGGCTTTCTTT	CATSRDRGGTRAFF
NA	TRBV27	NA	TRBJ2-3	TGTGCCAGCGTACGCCTTGGGGGCACAGATACGCAGTATTTT	CASVRLGGTDTQYF
NA	TRBV11-2	NA	TRBJ2-1	TGTGCCAGCAGCTTAGGGCTCCTCTACAATGAGCAGTTCTTC	CASSLGLLYNEQFF
NA	TRBV5-6	TRBD2	TRBJ2-3	TGTGCCAGCACCTCTCCGGGACTAGCGGGGGGGCTTGTCACAGATACGCAGTATTTT	CASTSPGLAGGLVTDTQYF
NA	TRBV11-2	TRBD1	TRBJ1-2	TGTGCCAGCAGCTATACGACAGGGGGCACGGGTGGCTACACCTTC	CASSYTTGGTGGYTF
NA	TRBV19	NA	TRBJ1-6	TGTGCCAGTAGTATAGCCAATTCACCCCTCCACTTT	CASSIANSPLHF
NA	TRBV7-2	TRBD1	TRBJ1-1	TGTGCCAGCAGTCCACAGGGGCTGAACACTGAAGCTTTCTTT	CASSPQGLNTEAFF
NA	TRBV7-2	TRBD1	TRBJ1-6	TGTGCCAGCAGCCCCCGACAGGGCAACAATTCACCCCTCCACTTT	CASSPRQGNNSPLHF
NA	TRBV5-8	NA	TRBJ2-4	TGTGCCAGCAGCTTGGGGGGAGCAAACATTCAGTACTTC	CASSLGGANIQYF